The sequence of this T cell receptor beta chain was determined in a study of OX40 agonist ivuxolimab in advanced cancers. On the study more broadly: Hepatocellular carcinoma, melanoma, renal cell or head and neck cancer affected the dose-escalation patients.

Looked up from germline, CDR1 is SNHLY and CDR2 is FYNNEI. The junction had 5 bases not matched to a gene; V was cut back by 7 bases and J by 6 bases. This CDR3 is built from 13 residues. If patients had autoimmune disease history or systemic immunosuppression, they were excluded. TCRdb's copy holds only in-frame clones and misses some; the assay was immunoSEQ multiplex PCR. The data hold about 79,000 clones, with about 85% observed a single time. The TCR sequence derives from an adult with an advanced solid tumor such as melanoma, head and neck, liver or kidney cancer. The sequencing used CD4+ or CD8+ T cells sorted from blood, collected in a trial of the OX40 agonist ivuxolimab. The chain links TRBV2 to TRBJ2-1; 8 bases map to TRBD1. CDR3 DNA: TGTGCCAGCAAGAGGACAGGGAGCAATGAGCAGTTCTTC. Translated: CASKRTGSNEQFF.